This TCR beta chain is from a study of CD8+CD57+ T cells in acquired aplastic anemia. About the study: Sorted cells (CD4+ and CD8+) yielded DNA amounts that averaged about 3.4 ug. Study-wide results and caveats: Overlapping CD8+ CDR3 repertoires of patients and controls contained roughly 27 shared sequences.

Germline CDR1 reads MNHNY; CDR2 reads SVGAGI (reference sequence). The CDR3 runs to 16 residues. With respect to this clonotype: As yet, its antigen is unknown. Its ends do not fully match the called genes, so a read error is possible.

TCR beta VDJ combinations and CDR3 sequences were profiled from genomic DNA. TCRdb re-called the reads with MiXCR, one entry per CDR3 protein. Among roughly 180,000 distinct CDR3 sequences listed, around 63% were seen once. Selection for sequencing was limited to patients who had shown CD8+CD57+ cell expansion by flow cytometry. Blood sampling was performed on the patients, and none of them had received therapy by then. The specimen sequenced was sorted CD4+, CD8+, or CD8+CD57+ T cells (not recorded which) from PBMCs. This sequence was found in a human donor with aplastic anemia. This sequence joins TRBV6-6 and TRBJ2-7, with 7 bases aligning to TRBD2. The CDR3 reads CATNEARGSYSYEQYF. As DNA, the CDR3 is TGTGCCACAAACGAGGCGCGGGGGTCGTACTCCTACGAGCAGTACTTT.